Detailed here is one T cell receptor (delta chain). Antigen specificity is unknown. Extracted RNA was reverse transcribed into cDNA. Multiplex PCR used pooled V-gene forward primers and a constant-region reverse primer to amplify CDR3s. With CATT, TCRdb re-called clones from the multiplex PCR reads. Altogether 45,000 to 75,000 delta-chain clones are present, roughly 15% being singletons, with the ten largest covering about 0.38%. The sample is drawn from a study of Vδ1+ human thymocytes. Whole-study findings and limits: Unlike peripheral blood Vdelta1+ controls, thymic delta-chain sequences included around 21% Vdelta2 and few Vdelta3. TRD repertoires were essentially private, unlike widely shared TRG clonotypes. Bulk data may be misread because of unexpected Vdelta2 sequences. Highly polyclonal TRG and TRD repertoires with Gaussian CDR3 length distributions appeared in thymus.

The sorted cells were CD3+ Vdelta1+ Vdelta2- thymocytes from alphabeta-depleted thymus. V lost 0 bases and J lost 2, with 13 bases in between. The CDR3 sequence is 16 residues long. The germline V gene encodes CDR1 TSWWSYY and CDR2 QGS. What was sequenced was Vdelta1+ gamma-delta thymocytes from the thymus. Specified subset: FACS-sorted CD3+ TCRalphabeta- TCRVdelta1+ TCRVdelta2- thymocytes. The gene calls are TRDV1 and TRDJ1; D is undetermined. The sequence derives from a girl in the first two years of life who had congenital heart surgery. In DNA form, the CDR3 reads TGTGCTCTTGGGGAACTAGGATTTTCCCGGACCGATAAACTCATCTTT. Protein product: CALGELGFSRTDKLIF.